The clone carrying this T cell receptor beta chain came up many times. Via MiXCR, TCRdb re-called the RT-PCR reads, giving one row per CDR3 protein. The table shows approximately 720,000 distinct CDR3 sequences, with over 12% occurring only once. The sample consisted of memory CD4+ T cells from blood. This TCR was recovered from a female donor in good health, serving as a healthy control.

CDR3 region: CSVGGTGVQPQHF. CDR3 DNA: TGCAGCGTTGGTGGGACAGGTGTCCAGCCCCAGCATTTT. The chain employs TRBV29-1 and TRBJ1-5; the match to TRBD1 covers 8 bases. The CDR3 runs 13 residues. The germline CDR1 and CDR2 sequences are SQVTM and ANQGSEA. After removal of 4 bases from V and 7 bases from J, the junction contained 6 bases not matched to a gene.